Described below is a single T cell receptor beta chain sequence and its context. This CDR3 has 18 residues. Germline V gene sequence: CDR1 SGHVS, CDR2 FQNEAQ. Losses at the gene ends were 5 bases for V and 6 bases for J; bases not matched to a gene: 17. The sample is drawn from a study of blood T cell repertoires in COVID-19. The overall study: In each case, the material was cDNA or gDNA derived from T cells, B-cell-depleted T cells, or PBMCs.

Participant ages covered roughly 18 to 89 years across 20 to 25 US areas. Per the original data handling: How many nucleated cells were present was estimated from reference gene primer amplification. Some clones are missing from TCRdb's copy, which holds only in-frame ones; the method was immunoSEQ multiplex PCR. V, J and clone size reflect that table, while D and trimming were determined from the DNA. In the table there are 150,000 to 200,000 clones, more than 65% of which are singletons. The sequenced sample was PBMCs or T cells enriched from blood (not recorded which). This clonotype was sampled from a woman aged 45 to 65 with acute COVID-19. V and J are TRBV7-8 and TRBJ2-3, with 10 bases that match TRBD2. The CDR3 nucleotides are TGTGCCAGCAGCGTTAGCGTGACTAGCGGGCAACAAAGGGATACGCAGTATTTT. This codes for CASSVSVTSGQQRDTQYF.